This record concerns one T cell receptor (beta chain) sequence. This sample's TCRbeta library carried unique molecular identifier barcodes. TCRdb analysed the PCR reads with MiXCR anew, one entry per CDR3 protein. The sample records approximately 420,000 distinct CDR3 sequences, approximately 11% being singletons. This sample stems from a study of T-cell reconstitution after alpha-beta-depleted transplantation in children. CDR1 and CDR2 (germline): MGHRA, YSYEKL. The V and J ends lost 0 bases and 7 bases, in that order; junction bases with no gene match: 12. This CDR3 spans 18 amino acids. The starting material was PBMCs from the stem cell graft donor, obtained from the stem cell graft. The rearrangement uses TRBV4-1 and TRBJ1-2; 12 bases are shared with TRBD1. The clonotype comes from a human donor who donated a stem cell graft to a child with acute myeloid leukemia. This CDR3 is CASSQDSGQGAQGGGYTF. In nucleotides, the CDR3 is TGCGCCAGCAGCCAAGACTCGGGACAGGGGGCGCAAGGGGGTGGCTACACCTTC.